This T cell receptor (beta chain) was recovered during a study of OX40 agonist ivuxolimab in advanced cancers. At the level of the study: Cohort: approximately 83% men, mean age 60, aged roughly 23 to 79. General study findings and limits: Antigen targets of the expanded peripheral T cells went undetermined.

Germline loops: CDR1 GTSNPN, CDR2 SVGIG (reference sequence). CDR3 length equals 13 residues. V lost 4 bases, J lost 4 bases, and 6 bases stayed unmatched. A note on this clone: The antigen is not known.

The protocol was immunoSEQ multiplex PCR, while the TCRdb copy is restricted to in-frame clones and leaves out a portion. The sample lists around 83,000 clones; about 88% were seen once. The V call is TRBV30, the J call TRBJ2-5, with 7 bases that match TRBD2. This receptor was obtained from an adult with an advanced solid tumor such as melanoma, head and neck, liver or kidney cancer. Source: CD4+ or CD8+ T cells sorted from blood, taken in a trial of the OX40 agonist ivuxolimab. The CDR3 is CAWKGRGTETQYF. CDR3 nucleotides: TGTGCCTGGAAGGGGCGGGGGACAGAGACCCAGTACTTC.